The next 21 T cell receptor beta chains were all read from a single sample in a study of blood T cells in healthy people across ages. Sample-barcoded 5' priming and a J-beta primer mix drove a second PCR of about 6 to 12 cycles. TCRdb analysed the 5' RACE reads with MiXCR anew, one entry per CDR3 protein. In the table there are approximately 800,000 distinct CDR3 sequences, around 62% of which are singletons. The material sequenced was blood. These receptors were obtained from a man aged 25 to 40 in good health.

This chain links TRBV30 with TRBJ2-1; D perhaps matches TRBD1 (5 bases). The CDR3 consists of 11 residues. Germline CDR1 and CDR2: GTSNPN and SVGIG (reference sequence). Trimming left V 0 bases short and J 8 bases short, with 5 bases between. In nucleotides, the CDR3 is TGTGCCTGGAGTGTACAGGATGAGCAGTTCTTC. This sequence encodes CAWSVQDEQFF.

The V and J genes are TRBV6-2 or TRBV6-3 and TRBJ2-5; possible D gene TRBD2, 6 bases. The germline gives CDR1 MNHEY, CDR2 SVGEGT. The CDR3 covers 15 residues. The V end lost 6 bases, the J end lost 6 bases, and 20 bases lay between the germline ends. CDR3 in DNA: TGTGCCAGCAGCTTCCCGGGGCTAGCGATAAAGACCCAGTACTTC. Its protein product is CASSFPGLAIKTQYF.

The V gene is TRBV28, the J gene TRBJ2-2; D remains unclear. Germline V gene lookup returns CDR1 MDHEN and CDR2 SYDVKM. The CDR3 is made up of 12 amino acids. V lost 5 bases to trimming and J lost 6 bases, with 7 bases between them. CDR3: CASSHPPGELFF. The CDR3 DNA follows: TGTGCCAGCAGTCATCCCCCCGGGGAGCTGTTTTTT. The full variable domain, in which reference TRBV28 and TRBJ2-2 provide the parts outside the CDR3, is DVKVTQSSRYLVKRTGEKVFLECVQDMDHENMFWYRQDPGLGLRLIYFSYDVKMKEKGDIPEGYSVSREKKERFSLILESASTNQTSMYLCASSHPPGELFFGEGSRLTVL.

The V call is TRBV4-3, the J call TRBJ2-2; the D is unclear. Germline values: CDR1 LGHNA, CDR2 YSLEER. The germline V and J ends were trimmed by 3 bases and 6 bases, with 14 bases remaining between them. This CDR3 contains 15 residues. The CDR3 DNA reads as TGCGCCAGCAGCCAGGACGGACCACCCGCCGGGGAGCTGTTTTTT. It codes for CASSQDGPPAGELFF.

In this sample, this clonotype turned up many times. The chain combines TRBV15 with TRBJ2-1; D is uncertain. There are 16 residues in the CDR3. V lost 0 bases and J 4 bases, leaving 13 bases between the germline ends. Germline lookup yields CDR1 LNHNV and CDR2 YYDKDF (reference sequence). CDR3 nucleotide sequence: TGTGCCACCAGCAGAGAAAGTCCCGGAAGTTACAATGAGCAGTTCTTC. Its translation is CATSRESPGSYNEQFF.

The CDR3 DNA is TGCAGCGTTGAGATGAGCGGGATTAGCACAGATACGCAGTATTTT. Its protein product is CSVEMSGISTDTQYF. The gene calls are TRBV29-1 and TRBJ2-3; TRBD2 matches 7 bases. The germline V gene encodes CDR1 SQVTM and CDR2 ANQGSEA. The V segment lost 3 bases and the J segment 0 bases; nucleotides outside the gene matches: 6. The CDR3 length is 15 residues.

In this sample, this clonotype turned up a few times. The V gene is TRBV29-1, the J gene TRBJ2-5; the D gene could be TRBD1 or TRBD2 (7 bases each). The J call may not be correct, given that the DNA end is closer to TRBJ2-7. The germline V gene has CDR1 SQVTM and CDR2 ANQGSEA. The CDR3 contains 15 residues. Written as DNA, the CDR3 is TGCAGCGTTACGTCCGCAGGGGGGGTAACCTACGAGCAGTACTTC. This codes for CSVTSAGGVTYEQYF.

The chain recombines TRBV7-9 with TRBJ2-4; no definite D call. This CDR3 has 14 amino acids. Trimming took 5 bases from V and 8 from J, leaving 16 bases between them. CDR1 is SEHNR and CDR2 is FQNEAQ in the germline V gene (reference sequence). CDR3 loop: CASSPGPPPDIQYF. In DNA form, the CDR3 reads TGTGCCAGCAGCCCTGGACCCCCTCCGGACATTCAGTACTTC.

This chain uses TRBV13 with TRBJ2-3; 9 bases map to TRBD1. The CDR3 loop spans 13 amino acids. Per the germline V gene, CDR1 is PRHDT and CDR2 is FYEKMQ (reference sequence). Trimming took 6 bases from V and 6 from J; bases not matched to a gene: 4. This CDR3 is CASRGQGGDTQYF. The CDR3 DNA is TGTGCCAGCAGGGGACAGGGTGGGGATACGCAGTATTTT.

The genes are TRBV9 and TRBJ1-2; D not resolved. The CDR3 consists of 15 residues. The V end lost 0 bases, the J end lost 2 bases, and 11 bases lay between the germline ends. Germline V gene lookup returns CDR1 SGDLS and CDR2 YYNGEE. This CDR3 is CASSVARTGNYGYTF. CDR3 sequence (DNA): TGTGCCAGCAGCGTAGCGAGGACGGGGAACTATGGCTACACCTTC.

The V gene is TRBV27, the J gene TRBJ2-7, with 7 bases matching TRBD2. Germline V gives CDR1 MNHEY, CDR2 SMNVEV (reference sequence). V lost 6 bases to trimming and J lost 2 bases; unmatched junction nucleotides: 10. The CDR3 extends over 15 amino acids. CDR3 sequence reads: CASSQRPAGTYEQYF. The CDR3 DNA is TGTGCCAGCAGCCAACGACCAGCGGGGACCTACGAGCAGTACTTC.

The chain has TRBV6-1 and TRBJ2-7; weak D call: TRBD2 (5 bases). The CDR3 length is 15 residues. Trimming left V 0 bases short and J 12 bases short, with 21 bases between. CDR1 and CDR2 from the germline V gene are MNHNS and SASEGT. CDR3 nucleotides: TGTGCCAGCAGTGAAGCGGTAGGGTGGGGAGAGACCCCGTACTTC. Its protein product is CASSEAVGWGETPYF.

In DNA, the CDR3 is TGCGCCAGCAGCCAAGGGTATGGGGGCCAGGGCTATGGCTACACCTTC. Encoded protein: CASSQGYGGQGYGYTF. The chain links TRBV4-3 to TRBJ1-2; a possible D gene is TRBD1 (6 bases). Germline CDR1 LGHNA, CDR2 YSLEER. V was clipped by 1 base and J by 4 bases, with 16 bases between them. The CDR3 has 16 residues.

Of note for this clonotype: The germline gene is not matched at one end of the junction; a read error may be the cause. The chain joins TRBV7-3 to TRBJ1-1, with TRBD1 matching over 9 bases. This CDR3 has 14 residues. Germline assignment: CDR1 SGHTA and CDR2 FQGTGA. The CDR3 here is CASSRDRVNAEAFF. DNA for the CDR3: TGTGCCAGCAGCAGGGACAGGGTGAACGCTGAAGCTTTCTTT.

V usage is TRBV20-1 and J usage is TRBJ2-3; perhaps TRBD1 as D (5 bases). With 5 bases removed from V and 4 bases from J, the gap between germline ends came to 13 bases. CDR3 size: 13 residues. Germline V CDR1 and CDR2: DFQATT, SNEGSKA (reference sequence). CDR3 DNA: TGCAGTGCTGGGGCCATCCCCCCAGATACGCAGTATTTT. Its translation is CSAGAIPPDTQYF.

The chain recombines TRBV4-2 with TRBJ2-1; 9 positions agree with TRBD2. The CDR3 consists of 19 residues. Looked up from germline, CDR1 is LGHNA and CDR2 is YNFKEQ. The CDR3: CVCSHLPGTSHNSGNEQFF. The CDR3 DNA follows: TGTGTCTGCAGCCACTTACCGGGGACTAGCCACAACTCGGGCAATGAGCAGTTCTTC.

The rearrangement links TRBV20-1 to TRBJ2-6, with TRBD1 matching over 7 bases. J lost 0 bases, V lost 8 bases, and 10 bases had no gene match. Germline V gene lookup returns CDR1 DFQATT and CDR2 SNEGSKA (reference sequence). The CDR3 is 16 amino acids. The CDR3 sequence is CSTPTGQFSGANVLTF. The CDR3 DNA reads TGCAGTACCCCCACGGGACAGTTCTCTGGGGCCAACGTCCTGACTTTC.

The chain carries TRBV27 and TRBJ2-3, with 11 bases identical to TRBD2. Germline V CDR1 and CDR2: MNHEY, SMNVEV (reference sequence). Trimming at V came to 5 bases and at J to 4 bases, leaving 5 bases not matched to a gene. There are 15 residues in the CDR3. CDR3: CASSRGLAASDTQYF. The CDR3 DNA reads TGTGCCAGCAGTCGGGGACTAGCGGCTTCAGATACGCAGTATTTT.

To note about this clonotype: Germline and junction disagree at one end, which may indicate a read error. The CDR3 DNA sequence: TGTGTCAGCAGCGTAGATACAGTCTACAATGAGCAGTTCTTC. It is translated as CVSSVDTVYNEQFF. This chain links TRBV9 with TRBJ2-1; no reliable D call. In germline, CDR1 is SGDLS, CDR2 YYNGEE. The CDR3 spans 14 residues.

Written as DNA, the CDR3 is TGCGCCAGCAGCCAAGGCCCCTCCGACTTGGGGCAGTACTTC. It codes for CASSQGPSDLGQYF. The V and J genes are TRBV4-1 and TRBJ2-7; no reliable D call. The CDR3 totals 14 residues. The V gene's germline CDR1 is MGHRA and CDR2 YSYEKL. V was clipped by 1 base and J by 9 bases, with 16 bases between them.

The CDR3: CASSHTSGALMNTEAFF. As DNA, the CDR3 is TGCGCCAGCAGCCATACTTCCGGGGCCTTAATGAACACTGAAGCTTTCTTT. The chain employs TRBV4-3 and TRBJ1-1, with a possible D match to TRBD1 (5 bases). Trimming shortened V by 3 bases and J by 0 bases, and 17 bases separated the two germline ends. This CDR3 contains 17 residues. CDR1 and CDR2 from the germline V gene are LGHNA and YSLEER.